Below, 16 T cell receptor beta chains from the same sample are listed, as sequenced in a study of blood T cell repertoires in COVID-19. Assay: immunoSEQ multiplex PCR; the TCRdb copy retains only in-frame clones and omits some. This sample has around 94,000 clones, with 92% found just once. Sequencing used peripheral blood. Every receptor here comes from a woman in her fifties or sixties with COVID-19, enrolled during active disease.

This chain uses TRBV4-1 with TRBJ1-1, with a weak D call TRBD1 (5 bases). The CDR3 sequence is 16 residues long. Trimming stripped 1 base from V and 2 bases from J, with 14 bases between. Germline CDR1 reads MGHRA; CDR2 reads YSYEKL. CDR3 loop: CASSQGLGGSNTEAFF. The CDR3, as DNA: TGCGCCAGCAGCCAAGGCCTGGGGGGGAGCAACACTGAAGCTTTCTTT.

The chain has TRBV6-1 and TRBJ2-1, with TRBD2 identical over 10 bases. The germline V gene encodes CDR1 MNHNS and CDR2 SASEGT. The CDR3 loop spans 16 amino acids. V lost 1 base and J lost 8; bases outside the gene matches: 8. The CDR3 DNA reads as TGTGCCAGCAGTGAAGAGCGCCTAGCGGGGGTAGATGAGCAGTTCTTC. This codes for CASSEERLAGVDEQFF.

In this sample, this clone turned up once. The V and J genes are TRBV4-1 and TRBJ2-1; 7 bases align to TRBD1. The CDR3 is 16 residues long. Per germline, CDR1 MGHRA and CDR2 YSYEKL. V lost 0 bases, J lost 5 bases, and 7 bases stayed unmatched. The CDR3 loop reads CASSQERAGGHNEQFF. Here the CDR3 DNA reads TGCGCCAGCAGCCAAGAGCGGGCAGGGGGTCACAATGAGCAGTTCTTC.

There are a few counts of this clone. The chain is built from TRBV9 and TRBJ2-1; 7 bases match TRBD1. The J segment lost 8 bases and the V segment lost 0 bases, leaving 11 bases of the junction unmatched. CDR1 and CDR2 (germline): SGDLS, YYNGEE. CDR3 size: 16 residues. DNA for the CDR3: TGTGCCAGCAGCGTAGCGGTAGGGGGCGCTTTGGATGAGCAGTTCTTC. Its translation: CASSVAVGGALDEQFF.

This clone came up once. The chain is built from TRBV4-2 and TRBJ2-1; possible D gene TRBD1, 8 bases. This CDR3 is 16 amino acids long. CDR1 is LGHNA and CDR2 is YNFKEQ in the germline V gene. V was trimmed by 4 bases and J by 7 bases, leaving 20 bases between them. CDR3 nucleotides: TGTGCCAGCAGCCTCCATACAGGGGGGGGCCAGAATGAGCAGTTCTTC. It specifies CASSLHTGGGQNEQFF.

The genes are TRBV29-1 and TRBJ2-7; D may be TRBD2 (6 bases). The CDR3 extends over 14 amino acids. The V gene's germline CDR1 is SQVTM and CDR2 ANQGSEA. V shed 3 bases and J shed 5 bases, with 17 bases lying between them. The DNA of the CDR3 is TGCAGCGTTGATGGAGGGTCCCCTATTGACGAGCAGTACTTC. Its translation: CSVDGGSPIDEQYF.

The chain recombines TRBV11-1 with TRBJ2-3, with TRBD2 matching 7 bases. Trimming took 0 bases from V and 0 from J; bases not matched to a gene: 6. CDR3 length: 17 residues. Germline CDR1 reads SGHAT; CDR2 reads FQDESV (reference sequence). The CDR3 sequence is CASSLAGAGSSTDTQYF. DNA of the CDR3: TGTGCCAGCAGCTTAGCGGGAGCGGGGAGTAGCACAGATACGCAGTATTTT.

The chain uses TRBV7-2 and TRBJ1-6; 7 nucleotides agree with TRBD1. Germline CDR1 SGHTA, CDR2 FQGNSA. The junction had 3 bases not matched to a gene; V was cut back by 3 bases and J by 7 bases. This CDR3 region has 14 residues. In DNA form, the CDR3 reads TGTGCCAGCAGCTTCAGGGGGAACAATTCACCCCTCCACTTT. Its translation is CASSFRGNNSPLHF.

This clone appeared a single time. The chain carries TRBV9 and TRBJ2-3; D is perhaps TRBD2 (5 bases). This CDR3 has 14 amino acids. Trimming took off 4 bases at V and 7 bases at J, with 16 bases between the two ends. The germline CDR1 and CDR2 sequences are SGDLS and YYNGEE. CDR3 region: CASSPERVAHTQYF. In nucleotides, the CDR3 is TGTGCCAGCAGCCCTGAGAGGGTAGCACATACGCAGTATTTT.

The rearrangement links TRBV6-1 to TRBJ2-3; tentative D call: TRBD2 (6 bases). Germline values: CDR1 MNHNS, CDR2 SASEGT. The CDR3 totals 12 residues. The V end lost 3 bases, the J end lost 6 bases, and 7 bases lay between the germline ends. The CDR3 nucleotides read TGTGCCAGCAGTGAGGGGGGTGATACGCAGTATTTT. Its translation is CASSEGGDTQYF.

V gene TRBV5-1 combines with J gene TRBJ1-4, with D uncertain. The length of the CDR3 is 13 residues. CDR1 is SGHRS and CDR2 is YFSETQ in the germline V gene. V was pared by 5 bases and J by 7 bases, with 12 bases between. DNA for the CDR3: TGCGCCAGCAGAGCTTATTCGAGTGAAAAACTGTTTTTT. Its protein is CASRAYSSEKLFF.

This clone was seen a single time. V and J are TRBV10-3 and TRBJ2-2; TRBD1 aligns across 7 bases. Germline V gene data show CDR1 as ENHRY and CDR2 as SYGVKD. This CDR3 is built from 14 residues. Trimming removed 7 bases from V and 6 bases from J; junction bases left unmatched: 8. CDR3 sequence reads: CAIKQGQRPGELFF. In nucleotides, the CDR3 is TGTGCCATCAAGCAGGGACAGCGGCCCGGGGAGCTGTTTTTT.

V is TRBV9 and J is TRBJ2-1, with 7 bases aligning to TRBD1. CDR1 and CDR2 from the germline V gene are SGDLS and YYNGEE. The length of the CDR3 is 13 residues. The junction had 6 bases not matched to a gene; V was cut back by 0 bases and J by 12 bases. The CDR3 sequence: CASSVGQGLSQFF. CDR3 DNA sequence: TGTGCCAGCAGCGTAGGACAGGGATTGTCGCAGTTCTTC.

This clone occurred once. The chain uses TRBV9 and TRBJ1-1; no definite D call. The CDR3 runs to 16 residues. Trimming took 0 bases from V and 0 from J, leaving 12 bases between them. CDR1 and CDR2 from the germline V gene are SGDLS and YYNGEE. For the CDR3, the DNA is TGTGCCAGCAGCGTAGGTGGCGGAGTTTTGAACACTGAAGCTTTCTTT. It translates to CASSVGGGVLNTEAFF. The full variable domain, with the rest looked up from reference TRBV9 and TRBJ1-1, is DSGVTQTPKHLITATGQRVTLRCSPRSGDLSVYWYQQSLDQGLQFLIQYYNGEERAKGNILERFSAQQFPDLHSELNLSSLELGDSALYFCASSVGGGVLNTEAFFGQGTRLTVV.

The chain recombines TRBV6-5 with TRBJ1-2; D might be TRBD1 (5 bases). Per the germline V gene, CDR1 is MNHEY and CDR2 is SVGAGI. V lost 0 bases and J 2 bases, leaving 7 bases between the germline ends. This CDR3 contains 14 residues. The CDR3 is CASSYSDRNYGYTF. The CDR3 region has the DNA TGTGCCAGCAGTTACTCAGACAGAAACTATGGCTACACCTTC.

The CDR3 is CASSPGTGGFGYTF. In nucleotides, the CDR3 is TGTGCCAGTAGTCCGGGGACAGGGGGCTTTGGCTACACCTTC. This sequence joins TRBV19 and TRBJ1-2; 12 nucleotides agree with TRBD1. Germline V gene data show CDR1 as LNHDA and CDR2 as SQIVND (reference sequence). The CDR3 is 14 amino acids. V dropped 5 bases and J dropped 7; count of bases not matched to a gene: 5.